The 13 T cell receptor beta chains below were found in one sample sequenced in a study of OX40 agonist ivuxolimab in advanced cancers. Assay: immunoSEQ multiplex PCR; the TCRdb copy retains only in-frame clones and omits some. The sample lists 25,000 to 35,000 clones, less than 90% occurring once. Sequencing used CD4+ or CD8+ T cells sorted from blood, obtained in a trial of the OX40 agonist ivuxolimab. The receptors shown here come from an adult with an advanced solid tumor such as melanoma, head and neck, liver or kidney cancer.

The chain recombines TRBV27 with TRBJ2-7, with TRBD2 matching 9 bases. Trimming at V came to 2 bases and at J to 3 bases, leaving 2 bases not matched to a gene. Germline assignment: CDR1 MNHEY and CDR2 SMNVEV (reference sequence). The CDR3 runs 14 residues. CDR3 residues: CASSLGSGSYEQYF. The CDR3 DNA reads TGTGCCAGCAGTTTAGGTAGCGGGAGCTACGAGCAGTACTTC.

This clone has a handful of counts. The V and J genes are TRBV19 and TRBJ2-3, with 8 bases identical to TRBD1. This CDR3 is 16 amino acids long. V dropped 7 bases and J dropped 3; count of bases not matched to a gene: 12. Germline V gene sequence: CDR1 LNHDA, CDR2 SQIVND (reference sequence). The CDR3, as DNA: TGTGCCAGTAAACGGACAGGGAAAAGAAATACAGATACGCAGTATTTT. This codes for CASKRTGKRNTDTQYF. The full variable domain, its missing parts supplied by reference TRBV19 and TRBJ2-3, is DGGITQSPKYLFRKEGQNVTLSCEQNLNHDAMYWYRQDPGQGLRLIYYSQIVNDFQKGDIAEGYSVSREKKESFPLTVTSAQKNPTAFYLCASKRTGKRNTDTQYFGPGTRLTVL.

This chain uses TRBV10-3 with TRBJ2-1, with D possibly matching TRBD2 (5 bases). The CDR3 loop spans 16 amino acids. The V gene lost 0 bases and the J gene lost 3 bases, with 12 bases spanning the gap. Germline-derived CDR1 and CDR2 are ENHRY and SYGVKD. CDR3 DNA sequence: TGTGCCATCAGTGAGTCACTGGAGGTCCTCTACAATGAGCAGTTCTTC. Residues: CAISESLEVLYNEQFF.

The CDR3 spells CASSYGTAGTYEQYF. In DNA form, the CDR3 reads TGTGCCAGCAGTTACGGGACGGCTGGTACCTACGAGCAGTACTTC. The chain links TRBV6-6 to TRBJ2-7, with D possibly being TRBD1 or TRBD2 (5 bases each). From germline, CDR1 is MNHNY and CDR2 SVGAGI (reference sequence). CDR3 length equals 15 residues. The V end lost 2 bases, the J end lost 2 bases, and 13 bases lay between the germline ends.

This chain links TRBV6-6 with TRBJ2-1; 9 bases are shared with TRBD1. V was pared by 8 bases and J by 2 bases, with 1 base of the junction left unmatched. Germline V gene lookup returns CDR1 MNHNY and CDR2 SVGAGI (reference sequence). CDR3 length equals 13 residues. The CDR3 region has the DNA TGTGCCAGCCGGGACAGGGCCTACAATGAGCAGTTCTTC. Protein sequence: CASRDRAYNEQFF.

This clone has just a few counts. The chain couples TRBV29-1 to TRBJ2-7; D perhaps matches TRBD1 (6 bases). Germline V CDR1 and CDR2: SQVTM, ANQGSEA. V was clipped by 5 bases and J by 0 bases, with 17 bases between them. The CDR3 totals 15 residues. This chain's CDR3 is CSVLTRDTASYEQYF. The CDR3 DNA follows: TGCAGCGTTTTAACCCGGGACACTGCCTCCTACGAGCAGTACTTC.

This clone has just a few counts. This chain links TRBV28 with TRBJ1-1; 7 nucleotides agree with TRBD1. The CDR3 contains 15 residues. CDR1 is MDHEN and CDR2 is SYDVKM in the germline V gene. V shed 6 bases, J shed 3 bases, and the junction held 10 bases outside the gene matches. The chain's CDR3 is CASSESTDRDTEAFF. Here the CDR3 DNA reads TGTGCCAGCAGCGAATCTACCGACAGGGACACTGAAGCTTTCTTT.

This chain links TRBV4-1 with TRBJ2-4, with TRBD2 matching over 7 bases. This CDR3 is 18 amino acids long. Germline V lookup: CDR1 MGHRA, CDR2 YSYEKL. V shed 5 bases, J shed 0 bases, and the junction held 13 bases outside the gene matches. CDR3 sequence (DNA): TGCGCCAGCAGCAGGGGACTACCCGGGGTGGGAGCCAAAAACATTCAGTACTTC. It codes for CASSRGLPGVGAKNIQYF.

With respect to this clone: It may be a read error: a sequence one base away is much more abundant. This chain links TRBV9 with TRBJ2-7; 11 nucleotides line up with TRBD1. The junction had 2 bases not matched to a gene; V was cut back by 3 bases and J by 3 bases. Germline CDR1 SGDLS, CDR2 YYNGEE. This CDR3 contains 14 residues. CDR3 region: CASSAGTGGYEQYF. The CDR3 nucleotides read TGTGCCAGCAGCGCCGGGACAGGGGGCTACGAGCAGTACTTC.

This clone was detected only a few times. The V call is TRBV18, the J call TRBJ2-7; TRBD1 is a possible D gene (6 bases). Trimming pared 3 bases from V and 2 bases from J, leaving 8 bases between. Germline-derived CDR1 and CDR2 are KGHSH and LQKENI. The CDR3 totals 13 residues. CDR3 amino acids: CASSPDSPYEQYF. The DNA of the CDR3 is TGTGCCAGCTCACCGGACAGCCCCTACGAGCAGTACTTC. Based on the CDR3 plus reference TRBV18 and TRBJ2-7, the full variable domain is NAGVMQNPRHLVRRRGQEARLRCSPMKGHSHVYWYRQLPEEGLKFMVYLQKENIIDESGMPKERFSAEFPKEGPSILRIQQVVRGDSAAYFCASSPDSPYEQYFGPGTRLTVT.

The genes are TRBV4-3 and TRBJ2-7, with TRBD2 matching over 10 bases. The CDR3 is made up of 16 amino acids. CDR1 and CDR2 from the germline V gene are LGHNA and YSLEER. V gave up 0 bases and J gave up 0 bases; unmatched junction bases: 2. CDR3 loop: CASSQDLAGASYEQYF. The CDR3 nucleotides read TGCGCCAGCAGCCAAGACCTAGCGGGGGCCTCCTACGAGCAGTACTTC.

The V gene is TRBV9, the J gene TRBJ2-5; 8 bases agree with TRBD2. The CDR3 extends over 14 amino acids. The V gene's germline CDR1 is SGDLS and CDR2 YYNGEE. Trimming at V came to 4 bases and at J to 1 base, leaving 3 bases not matched to a gene. In DNA, the CDR3 is TGTGCCAGCAGCTATAGCGGGGTCCAAGAGACCCAGTACTTC. This gives the protein CASSYSGVQETQYF. The whole variable domain, remainder taken from reference TRBV9 and TRBJ2-5, is DSGVTQTPKHLITATGQRVTLRCSPRSGDLSVYWYQQSLDQGLQFLIQYYNGEERAKGNILERFSAQQFPDLHSELNLSSLELGDSALYFCASSYSGVQETQYFGPGTRLLVL.

J is TRBJ2-7 and V is TRBV6-5, with D unclear. Looked up from germline, CDR1 is MNHEY and CDR2 is SVGAGI. This CDR3 has 13 residues. V dropped 3 bases and J dropped 9 bases, with 15 bases sitting between them. CDR3 in amino acids: CASSYGRFSGQYF. The CDR3 nucleotides are TGTGCCAGCAGTTATGGACGGTTTAGTGGGCAGTACTTC.